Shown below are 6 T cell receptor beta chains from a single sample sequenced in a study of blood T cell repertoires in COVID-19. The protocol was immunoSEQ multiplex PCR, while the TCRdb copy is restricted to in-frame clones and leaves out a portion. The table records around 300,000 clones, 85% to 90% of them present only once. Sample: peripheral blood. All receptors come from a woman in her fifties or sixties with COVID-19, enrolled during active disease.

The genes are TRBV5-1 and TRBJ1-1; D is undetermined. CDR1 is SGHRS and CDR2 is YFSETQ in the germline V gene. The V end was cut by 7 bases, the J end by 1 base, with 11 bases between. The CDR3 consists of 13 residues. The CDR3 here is CASALGPNTEAFF. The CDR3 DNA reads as TGCGCCAGCGCCCTTGGGCCGAACACTGAAGCTTTCTTT.

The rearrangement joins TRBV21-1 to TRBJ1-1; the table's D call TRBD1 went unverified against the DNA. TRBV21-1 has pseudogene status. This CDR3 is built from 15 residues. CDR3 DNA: TGTGCCAGCAGCAAAGGGACAGGAGATGGTGGGGAAGCTTTCTTT. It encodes CASSKGTGDGGEAFF.

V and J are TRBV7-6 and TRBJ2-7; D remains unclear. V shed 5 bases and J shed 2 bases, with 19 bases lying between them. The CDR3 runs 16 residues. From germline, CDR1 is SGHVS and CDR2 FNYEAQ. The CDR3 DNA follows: TGTGCCAGCAGCCCCCGGGTGGATGGGTTCACCTACGAGCAGTACTTC. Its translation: CASSPRVDGFTYEQYF.

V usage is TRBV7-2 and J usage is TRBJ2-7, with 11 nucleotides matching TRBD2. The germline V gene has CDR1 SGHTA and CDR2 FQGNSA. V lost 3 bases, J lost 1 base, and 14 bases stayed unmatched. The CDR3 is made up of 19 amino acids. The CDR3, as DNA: TGTGCCAGCAGCTTTGACTCCTCCGGGACTAGCGGAGTTTCCTACGAGCAGTACTTC. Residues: CASSFDSSGTSGVSYEQYF.

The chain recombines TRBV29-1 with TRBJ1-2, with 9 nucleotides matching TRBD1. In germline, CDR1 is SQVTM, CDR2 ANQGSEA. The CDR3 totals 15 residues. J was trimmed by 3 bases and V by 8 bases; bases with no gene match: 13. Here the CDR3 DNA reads TGCAGCACCGGGGGACAGGGTGGCTTTGACTATGGCTACACCTTC. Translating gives CSTGGQGGFDYGYTF.

The CDR3 loop reads CASRRQESNTEAFF. In DNA, the CDR3 is TGTGCCAGCAGACGACAGGAGTCGAACACTGAAGCTTTCTTT. This chain connects TRBV2 to TRBJ1-1, with D possibly TRBD1 on 6 matching bases. Germline V gene sequence: CDR1 SNHLY, CDR2 FYNNEI. Trimming removed 6 bases from V and 1 base from J, with 12 bases in between. CDR3 length: 14 amino acids.